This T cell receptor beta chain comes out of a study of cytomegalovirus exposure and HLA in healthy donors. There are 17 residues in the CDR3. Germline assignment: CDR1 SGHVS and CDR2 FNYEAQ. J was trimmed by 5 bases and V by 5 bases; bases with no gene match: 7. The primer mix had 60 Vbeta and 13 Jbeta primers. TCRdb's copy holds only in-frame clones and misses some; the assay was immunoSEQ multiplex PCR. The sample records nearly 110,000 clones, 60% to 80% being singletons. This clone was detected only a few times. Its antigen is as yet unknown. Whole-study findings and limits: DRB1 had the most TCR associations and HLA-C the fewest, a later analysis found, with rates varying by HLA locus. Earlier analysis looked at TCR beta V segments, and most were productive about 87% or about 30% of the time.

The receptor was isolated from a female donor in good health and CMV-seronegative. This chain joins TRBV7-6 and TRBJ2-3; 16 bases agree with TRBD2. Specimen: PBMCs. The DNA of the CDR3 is TGTGCCAGCAGCCTGGGACTAGCGGGAGGGCCGATAGATACGCAGTATTTT. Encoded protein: CASSLGLAGGPIDTQYF.